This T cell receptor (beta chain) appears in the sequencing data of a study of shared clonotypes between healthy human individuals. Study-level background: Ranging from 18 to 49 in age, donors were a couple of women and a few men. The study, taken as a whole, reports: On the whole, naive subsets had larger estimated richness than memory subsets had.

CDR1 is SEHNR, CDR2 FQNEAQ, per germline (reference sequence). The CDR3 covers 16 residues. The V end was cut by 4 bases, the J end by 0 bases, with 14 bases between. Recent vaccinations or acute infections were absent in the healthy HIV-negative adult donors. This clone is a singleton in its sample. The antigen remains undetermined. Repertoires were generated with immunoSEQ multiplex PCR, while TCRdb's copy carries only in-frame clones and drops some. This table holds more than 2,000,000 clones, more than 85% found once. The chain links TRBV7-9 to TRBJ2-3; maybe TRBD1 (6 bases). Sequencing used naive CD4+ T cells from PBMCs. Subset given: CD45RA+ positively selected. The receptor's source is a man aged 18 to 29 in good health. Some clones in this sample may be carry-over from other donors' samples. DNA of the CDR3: TGTGCCAGCAGCTCCCGGGTTGGGACAAGCACAGATACGCAGTATTTT. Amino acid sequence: CASSSRVGTSTDTQYF.